The T cell receptor (beta chain) described here comes from a study of blood T cells in healthy people across ages. V was clipped by 7 bases and J by 8 bases, with 17 bases between them. The CDR3 length is 14 residues. CDR1 LNHDA and CDR2 SQIVND come from the germline V gene (reference sequence). The authors ran a second PCR of about 6 to 11 cycles using a sample-barcoded 5' primer and a J-beta primer mix. The template-switch adaptor, which had 12 random nucleotides, put a tag on each cDNA molecule. TCRdb reanalysed the 5' RACE reads using MiXCR and keeps one entry per CDR3 protein. Of over a million distinct CDR3 sequences detected, more than 40% appear once; the ten largest clones hold about 19%.

Sample: blood. V and J are TRBV19 and TRBJ2-2; tentatively, D is TRBD1 (5 bases). This receptor was taken from a woman aged 60 to 75 in good health. Here the CDR3 reads CASKGQGGMGELFF. CDR3 DNA: TGTGCCAGTAAGGGCCAGGGCGGCATGGGGGAGCTGTTTTTT.